This TCR beta chain originates from a study of blood T cell repertoires in COVID-19. Study in general: The study drew acute and convalescent COVID-19 samples from the United States, Italy and Spain. Sample material is recorded as cDNA or gDNA derived from T cells, B-cell-depleted T cells, or PBMCs.

Germline values: CDR1 LGHDT, CDR2 YNNKEL (reference sequence). V dropped 0 bases and J dropped 4 bases, with 4 bases sitting between them. This CDR3 contains 12 residues. Produced via immunoSEQ multiplex PCR; TCRdb's table is partial and in-frame only. The sample lists about 260,000 clones, about nine tenths seen once, with roughly 1.6% in the top ten. This TCR was recovered from a woman aged 40 to 50 who had recovered from COVID-19. Sequencing was done on a sample of peripheral blood. V is TRBV3-1 (or the pseudogene TRBV3-2) and J is TRBJ2-7; D not certain. The CDR3 nucleotides read TGTGCCAGCAGCCAAGATCTTTACGAGCAGTACTTC. Translation gives CASSQDLYEQYF.